Listed below are T cell receptor beta chains from one sample, sequenced in a study of blood T cells in healthy people across ages. In TCRdb, the 5' RACE reads were re-called with MiXCR into one record per CDR3 protein. The sample lists hundreds of thousands of distinct CDR3 sequences; about 30% were seen once. Sequenced input: blood. These receptor sequences come from a woman aged 80 or over in good health. The CDR3 runs from the conserved cysteine through the conserved F or W. A D gene is named only where the DNA matches it firmly. Size is omitted from some rows. Given values are once, few, many or a class for expanded clones.

TRBD1	TRBV6-1	TRBJ1-3	NA	CASSSGQGDFRGNAIYF	TGTGCCAGCAGCTCTGGACAGGGGGATTTCCGCGGAAACGCCATATATTTT
TRBD2	TRBV11-2	TRBJ2-1	NA	CASSSGLAGYNEQFF	TGTGCCAGCAGCTCAGGACTAGCGGGCTACAATGAGCAGTTCTTC
NA	TRBV5-1	TRBJ2-3	NA	CASSLAGVPTDTQYF	TGCGCCAGCAGCTTGGCCGGGGTCCCCACAGATACGCAGTATTTT
TRBD1	TRBV20-1	TRBJ1-6	few	CSAWTPGQGVNSPLHF	TGCAGTGCTTGGACTCCAGGACAGGGAGTCAATTCACCCCTCCACTTT
TRBD2	TRBV28	TRBJ2-5	NA	CASIAGGLQETQYF	TGTGCCAGCATAGCGGGGGGGCTCCAGGAGACCCAGTACTTC
NA	TRBV6-1	TRBJ2-7	many	CASNLQGAYEQYF	TGTGCCAGCAACTTACAGGGTGCCTACGAGCAGTACTTC
NA	TRBV29-1	TRBJ1-6	many	CSVGSTYNSPLHF	TGCAGCGTTGGGAGTACCTATAATTCACCCCTCCACTTT
NA	TRBV7-9	TRBJ2-1	NA	CATAAQLENEQFF	TGTGCCACCGCGGCCCAACTCGAGAATGAGCAGTTCTTC
TRBD2	TRBV20-1	TRBJ2-3	many	CSARGWASGGGDTQYF	TGCAGTGCTAGAGGATGGGCGAGCGGGGGAGGAGATACGCAGTATTTT
NA	TRBV5-6	TRBJ2-5	many	CASSFLMGSMETQYF	TGTGCCAGCAGCTTTTTGATGGGTAGCATGGAGACCCAGTACTTC
NA	TRBV24-1	TRBJ2-5	many	CATSDPFWGETQYF	TGTGCCACCAGTGATCCTTTCTGGGGAGAGACCCAGTACTTC
NA	TRBV20-1	TRBJ2-5	many	CSAASLGETQYF	TGCAGTGCTGCCAGTTTAGGAGAGACCCAGTACTTC
NA	TRBV4-2	TRBJ2-4	NA	CASSQGVGTTANIQYF	TGTGCCAGCAGCCAAGGAGTAGGGACAACCGCAAACATTCAGTACTTC
TRBD2	TRBV9	TRBJ2-1	NA	CASSSSGLAGNEQFF	TGTGCCAGCAGCTCCAGCGGGCTAGCGGGGAATGAGCAGTTCTTC
TRBD1	TRBV10-3	TRBJ2-5	many	CAISDGTGAETQYF	TGTGCCATCAGTGATGGGACAGGGGCAGAGACCCAGTACTTC
TRBD1	TRBV24-1	TRBJ2-5	NA	CATSDRGQGAAQYF	TGTGCCACCAGTGATAGGGGACAGGGCGCGGCCCAGTACTTC
NA	TRBV6-2/TRBV6-3	TRBJ1-1	many	CASCQEGYENTEAFF	TGTGCCAGCTGCCAGGAGGGATACGAGAACACTGAAGCTTTCTTT
TRBD1	TRBV7-2	TRBJ1-5	NA	CASTPGQGGNQPQHF	TGTGCCAGCACCCCAGGACAGGGTGGCAATCAGCCCCAGCATTTT
NA	TRBV5-1	TRBJ2-1	many	CASVEGLSSYNEQFF	TGCGCCAGCGTGGAGGGGCTTAGCTCCTACAATGAGCAGTTCTTC
TRBD1	TRBV6-6	TRBJ1-5	NA	CASSYPGTGVDQPQHF	TGTGCCAGCAGTTACCCGGGGACAGGGGTGGATCAGCCCCAGCATTTT
TRBD2	TRBV20-1	TRBJ2-7	many	CSARSETAGAEQYF	TGCAGTGCTAGGTCTGAGACAGCGGGGGCCGAGCAGTACTTC
NA	TRBV3-1	TRBJ2-7	few	CASSQGVVRAYEQYF	TGTGCCAGCAGCCAAGGGGTTGTCAGGGCATACGAGCAGTACTTC
NA	TRBV7-2	TRBJ1-4	NA	CASSRSLDRGEKLFF	TGTGCCAGCAGCCGTTCCCTCGACAGAGGGGAAAAACTGTTTTTT
NA	TRBV5-1	TRBJ1-5	many	CASSESGGLGQPQHF	TGCGCCAGCAGCGAATCGGGCGGTTTGGGTCAGCCCCAGCATTTT
NA	TRBV20-1	TRBJ2-7	NA	CSAQGGAGAYEQYF	TGCAGTGCTCAAGGGGGAGCCGGAGCCTACGAGCAGTACTTC
TRBD2	TRBV29-1	TRBJ2-7	many	CSGGGDEQYF	TGCAGCGGGGGGGGAGACGAGCAGTACTTC
TRBD2	TRBV6-1	TRBJ2-1	many	CASSRRTSGGSYNEQFF	TGTGCCAGCAGTCGACGGACTAGCGGGGGCTCCTACAATGAGCAGTTCTTC
TRBD2	TRBV10-2	TRBJ2-3	NA	CASISLPGLAGGDASTDTQYF	TGCGCCAGCATCTCCCTGCCGGGACTAGCGGGGGGCGACGCTAGCACAGATACGCAGTATTTT
NA	TRBV4-1	TRBJ2-5	many	CASSQDPPTLGETQYF	TGCGCCAGCAGCCAAGATCCCCCCACGTTGGGAGAGACCCAGTACTTC
NA	TRBV5-1	TRBJ2-1	NA	CASSWGGAGVNEQFF	TGCGCCAGCAGCTGGGGGGGGGCAGGGGTCAATGAGCAGTTCTTC
NA	TRBV13	TRBJ2-3	many	CASSLRSRDTQYF	TGTGCCAGCAGCTTAAGGAGTCGAGATACGCAGTATTTT
NA	TRBV2	TRBJ1-4	NA	CASSEDPQGVEKLFF	TGTGCCAGCAGTGAGGACCCCCAGGGTGTTGAAAAACTGTTTTTT
NA	TRBV5-4	TRBJ2-7	many	CASSRTGVMEQYF	TGTGCCAGCAGCCGGACGGGGGTGATGGAGCAGTACTTC
NA	TRBV27	TRBJ1-2	many	CASRTFRGYGYTF	TGTGCCAGCAGGACATTCCGAGGATATGGCTACACCTTC
NA	TRBV29-1	TRBJ1-2	many	CSVVPPNMGPLDRYTF	TGCAGCGTTGTCCCTCCCAACATGGGGCCACTCGACCGCTACACCTTC
NA	TRBV7-2	TRBJ1-2	many	CASSLVTDYGYTF	TGTGCCAGCAGCTTAGTAACGGATTATGGCTACACCTTC
NA	TRBV7-2	TRBJ2-7	many	CASSRRQSSYEQYF	TGTGCCAGCAGCCGGAGACAGAGCTCCTACGAGCAGTACTTC
NA	TRBV25-1	TRBJ2-5	many	CASSEFGDQETQYF	TGTGCCAGCAGTGAATTCGGAGACCAAGAGACCCAGTACTTC
TRBD1	TRBV7-2	TRBJ2-2	many	CASSFDRVRRELFF	TGTGCCAGCAGCTTCGACAGGGTACGGAGGGAGCTGTTTTTT
NA	TRBV12-3/TRBV12-4	TRBJ1-1	many	CASSPGEGRTEAFF	TGTGCCAGCAGTCCCGGGGAGGGAAGGACTGAAGCTTTCTTT
NA	TRBV29-1	TRBJ1-2	NA	CSVESGSDYGYTF	TGCAGCGTTGAAAGTGGTAGTGACTATGGCTACACCTTC
NA	TRBV7-2	TRBJ1-6	many	CASSLTQGRNSPLHF	TGTGCCAGCAGCCTCACACAGGGCCGAAATTCACCCCTCCACTTT
TRBD1	TRBV5-1	TRBJ1-4	NA	CASSPGDRFNEKLFF	TGCGCCAGCAGCCCGGGGGACAGATTCAATGAAAAACTGTTTTTT
NA	TRBV4-2	TRBJ2-1	NA	CASSLYQDNEQFF	TGTGCCAGCAGCCTTTATCAAGACAATGAGCAGTTCTTC
NA	TRBV5-1	TRBJ2-5	many	CASSLVPGGSEAQYF	TGCGCCAGCAGCTTGGTACCGGGGGGCTCCGAGGCCCAGTACTTC